The subject of this entry is one T cell receptor beta chain. This entry belongs to a study of T cell responses to AZD1222 COVID-19 vaccine. Second doses at about 4 or about 12 weeks were pooled. Only in-frame clones appear in the TCRdb table, and some are missing; sequencing was by immunoSEQ multiplex PCR. The table lists about 90,000 clones, approximately 89% of them singletons. In germline, CDR1 is MNHEY, CDR2 SVGAGI. With 5 bases clipped from V and 2 bases from J, the junction kept 2 bases outside the gene matches. There are 15 residues in the CDR3. The clonotype originates from an adult who received the AZD1222 COVID-19 vaccine. The chain combines TRBV6-5 with TRBJ2-5; 13 bases line up with TRBD2. Source: peripheral blood, taken 28 days after the second AZD1222 dose. The CDR3 loop is CASSPLAGGQETQYF. CDR3 DNA: TGTGCCAGCAGTCCACTAGCGGGGGGGCAAGAGACCCAGTACTTC.